Each of the 25 T cell receptor beta chains below was sequenced from the same sample in a study of T cell repertoires in cytomegalovirus infection. In TCRdb, the reads were re-called with MiXCR into one record per CDR3 protein. Of roughly 230,000 distinct CDR3 sequences in the sample, about 7% are singletons; the top ten hold less than 7.5%. Sequencing input: PBMCs. The receptors were sampled from a human donor in good health (CMV status not recorded). Some clones in this sample may be carry-over from other donors' samples.

This clonotype appeared many times. The V call is TRBV2, the J call TRBJ1-1; D possibly corresponds to TRBD1 (5 bases). Germline V CDR1 and CDR2: SNHLY, FYNNEI. CDR3 length equals 15 residues. The germline V and J ends were trimmed by 6 bases and 4 bases, with 18 bases remaining between them. CDR3 coding DNA: TGTGCCAGCAGCCCCGTGGGGGGTCGGGGCACTGAAGCTTTCTTT. The encoded protein is CASSPVGGRGTEAFF.

This clonotype was found many times. The CDR3 coding sequence is TGTGCCAGCAGCCGTCCCGGGACAGGGACCGACACTGAAGCTTTCTTT. Its protein is CASSRPGTGTDTEAFF. The chain recombines TRBV28 with TRBJ1-1, with 9 bases identical to TRBD1. V lost 6 bases to trimming and J lost 3 bases; unmatched junction nucleotides: 11. There are 16 residues in the CDR3. From germline, CDR1 is MDHEN and CDR2 SYDVKM.

This clonotype was recorded many times. This sequence joins TRBV6-2 or TRBV6-3 and TRBJ2-2; D is possibly TRBD2 (6 bases). The CDR3 loop spans 15 amino acids. Trimming took off 5 bases at V and 3 bases at J, with 13 bases between the two ends. From germline, CDR1 is MNHEY and CDR2 SVGEGT. CDR3 bases: TGTGCCAGCAGTCTCCGGGACTGGGACACCGGGGAGCTGTTTTTT. Translated: CASSLRDWDTGELFF.

Many counts were recorded for this clonotype. V usage is TRBV2 and J usage is TRBJ2-3, with 8 bases that match TRBD2. With V trimmed by 3 bases and J by 0 bases, 11 bases remained unmatched. Germline V lookup: CDR1 SNHLY, CDR2 FYNNEI. The length of the CDR3 is 18 residues. CDR3 sequence: CASSDPIPSGSSTDTQYF. CDR3 in DNA: TGTGCCAGCAGTGACCCTATCCCTAGCGGGTCTAGCACAGATACGCAGTATTTT.

This clonotype occurred many times. This rearrangement joins TRBV7-3 to TRBJ1-1, with D unresolved. Germline loops: CDR1 SGHTA, CDR2 FQGTGA. This CDR3 contains 15 residues. V lost 1 base and J lost 1, with 10 bases in between. The CDR3 spells CASSLIRPKNTEAFF. The CDR3 nucleotides are TGTGCCAGCAGCTTAATCCGGCCGAAGAACACTGAAGCTTTCTTT.

Points on this clonotype: Since a much larger clone is just one base distant, this may be a read error. The chain employs TRBV6-2 or TRBV6-3 and TRBJ2-7; 9 bases match TRBD2. V shed 0 bases and J 3 bases; nucleotides not matched to a gene: 9. Germline CDR1 MNHEY, CDR2 SVGEGT. CDR3 length: 17 amino acids. The chain's CDR3 is CASSYSRGNSGSYEQYF. The CDR3 nucleotides are TGTGCCAGCAGTTACTCGAGGGGTAATAGCGGGAGCTACGAGCAGTACTTC.

This clonotype was detected ten times or more. The rearrangement joins TRBV12-3 or TRBV12-4 to TRBJ1-6, with D tentatively TRBD1 (6 bases). The V end lost 6 bases, the J end lost 9 bases, and 30 bases lay between the germline ends. The CDR3 is 19 residues long. The CDR3 DNA is TGTGCCAGCAGCCAAAGCAGGGGTGGGTTTTTCGGGACCCTTTCACCCCTCCACTTT. Translation: CASSQSRGGFFGTLSPLHF.

Many counts were recorded for this clonotype. The V call is TRBV4-2, the J call TRBJ2-6; 7 bases are a match to TRBD1. CDR3 length: 18 residues. Germline-derived CDR1 and CDR2 are LGHNA and YNFKEQ. J lost 0 bases, V lost 1 base, and 6 bases had no gene match. In DNA form, the CDR3 reads TGTGCCAGCAGCCAAGCGGGACAGACTGGCTCTGGGGCCAACGTCCTGACTTTC. It is translated as CASSQAGQTGSGANVLTF.

This clonotype was counted ten times or more. Here the CDR3 reads CASSIVGLGAEAFF. CDR3 coding DNA: TGTGCCAGTAGTATAGTTGGCCTGGGCGCTGAAGCTTTCTTT. The chain carries TRBV19 and TRBJ1-1; D is uncertain. V lost 1 base and J 6 bases, leaving 12 bases between the germline ends. Per germline, CDR1 LNHDA and CDR2 SQIVND (reference sequence). There are 14 residues in the CDR3.

This clonotype was recorded many times. The rearrangement joins TRBV5-1 to TRBJ2-7; D may match TRBD1 or TRBD2 (5 bases each). V shed 5 bases and J shed 3 bases, with 12 bases lying between them. The V gene's germline CDR1 is SGHRS and CDR2 YFSETQ. The CDR3 is 13 amino acids. The DNA of the CDR3 is TGCGCCAGCAGACCGGGGCCTGACTACGAGCAGTACTTC. It translates to CASRPGPDYEQYF.

This clonotype occurred many times. The chain combines TRBV4-2 with TRBJ1-2; 7 bases align to TRBD1. From germline, CDR1 is LGHNA and CDR2 YNFKEQ. V lost 0 bases and J lost 1; bases outside the gene matches: 5. The CDR3 consists of 16 residues. The CDR3 region has the DNA TGTGCCAGCAGCCAAGATAAAGGGACAGTTAACTATGGCTACACCTTC. Amino acids: CASSQDKGTVNYGYTF.

This clonotype was picked up many times. V gene TRBV7-2 combines with J gene TRBJ1-2, with TRBD1 matching over 9 bases. CDR3 length equals 13 residues. V gave up 5 bases and J gave up 3 bases; unmatched junction bases: 1. Germline assignment: CDR1 SGHTA and CDR2 FQGNSA. CDR3 amino acids: CASSRDRDYGYTF. In DNA, the CDR3 is TGTGCCAGCAGCCGGGACAGGGACTATGGCTACACCTTC.

This clonotype occurred many times. The gene calls are TRBV14 and TRBJ2-2; D is undetermined. Per the germline V gene, CDR1 is SGHDN and CDR2 is FVKESK. The CDR3 contains 13 residues. The V and J ends lost 1 base and 4 bases respectively, with 4 bases between them. The CDR3: CASSQVFTGELFF. CDR3 bases: TGTGCCAGCAGCCAAGTTTTCACCGGGGAGCTGTTTTTT.

This clonotype was found many times. V is TRBV7-2 and J is TRBJ2-6, with 10 bases identical to TRBD1. The trim removed 4 bases at V and 4 bases at J, leaving 10 bases unmatched. Germline V gene sequence: CDR1 SGHTA, CDR2 FQGNSA. The CDR3 extends over 18 amino acids. CDR3 protein: CASSSGGTGVLGANVLTF. The CDR3 bases are TGTGCCAGCAGCTCTGGAGGGACAGGGGTGTTGGGGGCCAACGTCCTGACTTTC. Together with reference TRBV7-2 and TRBJ2-6, the CDR3 gives the full variable domain: GAGVSQSPSNKVTEKGKDVELRCDPISGHTALYWYRQSLGQGLEFLIYFQGNSAPDKSGLPSDRFSAERTGGSVSTLTIQRTQQEDSAVYLCASSSGGTGVLGANVLTFGAGSRLTVL.

This clonotype has ten or more counts. The rearrangement links TRBV5-1 to TRBJ2-3; D not certain. Germline CDR1 and CDR2: SGHRS and YFSETQ. CDR3 length equals 13 residues. V dropped 0 bases and J dropped 3 bases, with 5 bases sitting between them. The CDR3 sequence: CASSLDITDTQYF. Written as DNA, the CDR3 is TGCGCCAGCAGCTTGGACATTACAGATACGCAGTATTTT.

This clonotype was observed at least ten times. The rearrangement links TRBV5-6 to TRBJ2-1; D not certain. The CDR3 contains 12 residues. The V end was cut by 0 bases, the J end by 10 bases, with 8 bases between. The V gene's germline CDR1 is SGHDT and CDR2 YYEEEE. DNA for the CDR3: TGTGCCAGCAGCTTGGCCAGCATGGAGCAGTTCTTC. It codes for CASSLASMEQFF.

There are many counts of this clonotype. The chain couples TRBV5-1 to TRBJ2-3; TRBD1 matches 9 bases. After removal of 4 bases from V and 6 bases from J, the junction contained 6 bases not matched to a gene. The CDR3 sequence is 14 residues long. Germline CDR1 and CDR2: SGHRS and YFSETQ. CDR3 coding DNA: TGCGCCAGCAGCCAGGACAGGGGATGGGATACGCAGTATTTT. Translated, it gives CASSQDRGWDTQYF.

This clonotype was detected many times. The V gene is TRBV7-2, the J gene TRBJ1-2, with D possibly matching TRBD1 (6 bases). The germline CDR1 and CDR2 sequences are SGHTA and FQGNSA. The CDR3 is made up of 17 amino acids. Trimming cost V 5 bases and J 0 bases, with 19 bases left between them. The CDR3 reads CASSLPVVRTANYGYTF. CDR3 bases: TGTGCCAGCAGCCTCCCGGTGGTCAGGACAGCTAACTATGGCTACACCTTC.

This clonotype was recorded many times. The V gene is TRBV19, the J gene TRBJ2-3; D possibly matches TRBD1 or TRBD2 (5 bases each). The germline V and J ends were trimmed by 5 bases and 2 bases, with 11 bases remaining between them. This CDR3 contains 14 residues. From germline, CDR1 is LNHDA and CDR2 SQIVND (reference sequence). The CDR3 here is CASSLGTYTDTQYF. Here the CDR3 DNA reads TGTGCCAGTAGTCTCGGGACCTACACAGATACGCAGTATTTT.

At least ten counts were recorded for this clonotype. The V gene is TRBV7-8, the J gene TRBJ1-2; D is perhaps TRBD1 (6 bases). There are 15 residues in the CDR3. Trimming removed 5 bases from V and 4 bases from J, with 17 bases in between. Germline CDR1 is SGHVS and CDR2 is FQNEAQ. Here the CDR3 DNA reads TGTGCCAGCAGCCGATTTATGGACAGTCTCTATGGCTACACCTTC. Translated, it gives CASSRFMDSLYGYTF.

This clonotype came up many times. The V call is TRBV6-5, the J call TRBJ2-6, with D perhaps matching TRBD1 or TRBD2 (5 bases each). The CDR3 totals 19 residues. Germline V gives CDR1 MNHEY, CDR2 SVGAGI. V lost 2 bases and J lost 0, with 17 bases in between. The CDR3 region is CASSYGVGTKSSGANVLTF. The CDR3 DNA follows: TGTGCCAGCAGTTACGGGGTAGGGACGAAATCCTCTGGGGCCAACGTCCTGACTTTC.

V is TRBV5-1 and J is TRBJ2-3, with TRBD2 matching 9 bases. Looked up from germline, CDR1 is SGHRS and CDR2 is YFSETQ. V was pared by 4 bases and J by 1 base, with 4 bases of the junction left unmatched. The CDR3 totals 15 residues. CDR3: CASSTSSGGTDTQYF. The DNA of the CDR3 is TGCGCCAGCAGCACCTCTAGCGGGGGCACAGATACGCAGTATTTT.

There are many counts of this clonotype. CDR3: CASSLGPENIQYF. As DNA, the CDR3 is TGTGCCAGCAGTCTAGGGCCAGAAAACATTCAGTACTTC. V usage is TRBV6-2 or TRBV6-3 and J usage is TRBJ2-4; D is undetermined. Germline V gene lookup returns CDR1 MNHEY and CDR2 SVGEGT. The CDR3 totals 13 residues. The V end was cut by 5 bases, the J end by 5 bases, with 10 bases between.

This clonotype was observed many times. The J gene is TRBJ2-6, the V gene TRBV6-2 or TRBV6-3, with D perhaps TRBD1 (6 bases). CDR3 length: 16 amino acids. The germline V gene encodes CDR1 MNHEY and CDR2 SVGEGT. The V end was cut by 5 bases, the J end by 3 bases, with 14 bases between. The CDR3 DNA reads TGTGCCAGCAGTGGCGAAACAGGGCGTGGGGCCAACGTCCTGACTTTC. Its protein is CASSGETGRGANVLTF.

This clonotype has ten or more counts. The chain combines TRBV28 with TRBJ2-5; D not certain. This CDR3 spans 14 amino acids. Trimming stripped 3 bases from V and 5 bases from J, with 13 bases between. The germline gives CDR1 MDHEN, CDR2 SYDVKM. As DNA, the CDR3 is TGTGCCAGCAGTTTTTCTAGGGTGTCGGAGACCCAGTACTTC. Encoded protein: CASSFSRVSETQYF. Supplemented by reference TRBV28 and TRBJ2-5, the full variable domain reads DVKVTQSSRYLVKRTGEKVFLECVQDMDHENMFWYRQDPGLGLRLIYFSYDVKMKEKGDIPEGYSVSREKKERFSLILESASTNQTSMYLCASSFSRVSETQYFGPGTRLLVL.